This section outlines one TCR beta chain sequence together with its context. The repertoire was sequenced with immunoSEQ multiplex PCR; TCRdb's copy has only in-frame clones and lacks some. The sample lists some 120,000 clones, around 90% occurring once. These data belong to a study of T cell responses to AZD1222 COVID-19 vaccine. The germline V gene has CDR1 KGHDR and CDR2 SFDVKD. V was clipped by 5 bases and J by 5 bases, with 5 bases between them. The CDR3 has 12 residues. The rearrangement links TRBV24-1 to TRBJ2-2; D gene uncertain. The clonotype comes from an adult who received the AZD1222 COVID-19 vaccine. Sequencing used peripheral blood, obtained 28 days after the second AZD1222 dose. The CDR3 sequence is CATSGQTGELFF. DNA of the CDR3: TGTGCCACCAGTGGGCAGACCGGGGAGCTGTTTTTT.